This T cell receptor (beta chain) was retrieved from a study of blood T cell repertoires in COVID-19. The wider study: Both acute and convalescent COVID-19 samples were obtained from the United States, Italy and Spain.

Participant age was about 18 to 89 years, and participants resided in about two dozen US areas. Each participant's cohort was designated according to participant-reported clinical history. The CDR3 loop spans 16 amino acids. V was pared by 5 bases and J by 3 bases, with 7 bases of the junction left unmatched. The germline CDR1 and CDR2 sequences are SNHLY and FYNNEI. Per the original data handling: Reference gene primer amplification gave nucleated cell count estimates. Sequencing was performed with immunoSEQ multiplex PCR; in TCRdb, only in-frame clones are kept and a portion is missing. V and J calls plus clone size are reproduced from that table; the DNA served to infer D and trimming. The sample shows 250,000 or so clones, around 90% of them seen only once.

Input material: PBMCs or T cells enriched from blood (not recorded which). The chain links TRBV2 to TRBJ1-6, with 7 bases aligning to TRBD1. The receptor was isolated from a woman in her forties or fifties who had recovered from COVID-19. CDR3 region: CASSLQRQGYNSPLHF. Here the CDR3 DNA reads TGTGCCAGCAGTCTCCAACGACAGGGCTATAATTCACCCCTCCACTTT.